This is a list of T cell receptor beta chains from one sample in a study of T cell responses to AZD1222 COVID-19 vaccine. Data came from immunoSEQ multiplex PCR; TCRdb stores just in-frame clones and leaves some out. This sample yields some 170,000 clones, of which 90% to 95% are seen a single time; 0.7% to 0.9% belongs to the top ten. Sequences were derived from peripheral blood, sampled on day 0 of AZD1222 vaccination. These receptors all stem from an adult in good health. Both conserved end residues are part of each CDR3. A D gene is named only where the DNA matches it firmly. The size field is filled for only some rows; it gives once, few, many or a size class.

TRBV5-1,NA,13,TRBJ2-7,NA,TGCGCCAGCAGCTTGCAAGGGGACGGAGGGCAGTACTTC,CASSLQGDGGQYF
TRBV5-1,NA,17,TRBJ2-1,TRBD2,TGCGCCAGCAGCTTGGGTAGGACTAGCCTCAACTACAATGAGCAGTTCTTC,CASSLGRTSLNYNEQFF
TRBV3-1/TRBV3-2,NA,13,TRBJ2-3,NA,TGTGCCAGCAGCCAAGCACTAGAACAAACGCAGTATTTT,CASSQALEQTQYF
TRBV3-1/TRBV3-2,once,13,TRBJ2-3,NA,TGTGCCAGCAGCCAACAGGACACAGATACGCAGTATTTT,CASSQQDTDTQYF
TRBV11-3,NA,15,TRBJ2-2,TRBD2,TGTGCCAGCAGCCGTCATGCGGGGGGTTGGGGGGAGCTGTTTTTT,CASSRHAGGWGELFF
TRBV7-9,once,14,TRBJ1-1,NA,TGTGCCAGCAGCACACAGGGCACGAACACTGAAGCTTTCTTT,CASSTQGTNTEAFF
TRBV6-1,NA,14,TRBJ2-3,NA,TGTGCCAGCAGTGATCTCCCGGTGGTAGATACGCAGTATTTT,CASSDLPVVDTQYF
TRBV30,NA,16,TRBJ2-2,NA,TGTGCCTGGAGTGGAGTGGCGTACTCGAACACCGGGGAGCTGTTTTTT,CAWSGVAYSNTGELFF
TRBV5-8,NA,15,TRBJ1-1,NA,TGTGCCAGCAGCCCCGCGGAGAAAGGGAACACTGAAGCTTTCTTT,CASSPAEKGNTEAFF
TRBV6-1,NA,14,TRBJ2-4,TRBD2,TGTGCCAGCAGTGAAGGGACTAGTTTGAACATTCAGTACTTC,CASSEGTSLNIQYF
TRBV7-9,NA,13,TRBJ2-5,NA,TGTGCCAGCAGCCGGGCTTTCCAAGAGACCCAGTACTTC,CASSRAFQETQYF
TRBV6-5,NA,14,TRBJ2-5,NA,TGTGCCAGCAAAACCTCTAGCTTCCGAGAGACCCAGTACTTC,CASKTSSFRETQYF
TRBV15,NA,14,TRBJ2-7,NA,TGTGCCACCAGCAGAGATCCCTCCTGGTACGAGCAGTACTTC,CATSRDPSWYEQYF
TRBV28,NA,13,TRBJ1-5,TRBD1,TGTGCCAGCAGGTTGACAGGGGCGAAGCCCCAGCATTTT,CASRLTGAKPQHF
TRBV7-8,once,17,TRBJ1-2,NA,TGTGCCAGCAGCTTAGACAGAATGCCAAGCTCAAACTATGGCTACACCTTC,CASSLDRMPSSNYGYTF
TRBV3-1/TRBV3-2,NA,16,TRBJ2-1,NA,TGTGCCAGCAGCCAGGGCCCCGGGCAGGGCTACAATGAGCAGTTCTTC,CASSQGPGQGYNEQFF
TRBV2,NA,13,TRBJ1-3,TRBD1,TGTGCCAGTCAGGGGGACTCTGGAAACACCATATATTTT,CASQGDSGNTIYF
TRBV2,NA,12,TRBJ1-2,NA,TGTGCCAGCACGGCGTCTAACTATGGCTACACCTTC,CASTASNYGYTF
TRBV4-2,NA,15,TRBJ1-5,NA,TGTGCCAGCAGCCAGGACATCGGGATGCGCCAGCCCCAGCATTTT,CASSQDIGMRQPQHF
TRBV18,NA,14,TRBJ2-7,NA,TGTGCCAGCTCACCCGAGAATTCGATCTACGAGCAGTACTTC,CASSPENSIYEQYF
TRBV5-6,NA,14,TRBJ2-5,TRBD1,TGTGCCAGCAGCCTGGGACAGGTCCAAGAGACCCAGTACTTC,CASSLGQVQETQYF
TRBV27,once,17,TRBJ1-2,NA,TGTGCCAGCAGCCCCCGGTCACCAGCGATTCTTAACTATGGCTACACCTTC,CASSPRSPAILNYGYTF
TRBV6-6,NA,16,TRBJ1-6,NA,TGTGCCAGCAGTTATATGCCCGGGACACGCCATTCACCCCTCCACTTT,CASSYMPGTRHSPLHF
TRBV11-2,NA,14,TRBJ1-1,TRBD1,TGTGCCAGCAGCCGAGGACAGGGGGCCACTGAAGCTTTCTTT,CASSRGQGATEAFF
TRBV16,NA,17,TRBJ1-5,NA,TGTGCCAGCAGCCAAACCGCAACAGGGAGGCCGAATCAGCCCCAGCATTTT,CASSQTATGRPNQPQHF
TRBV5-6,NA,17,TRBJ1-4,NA,TGTGCCAGCAGCTTGGTGCAGGGGAGAGCGACTAATGAAAAACTGTTTTTT,CASSLVQGRATNEKLFF
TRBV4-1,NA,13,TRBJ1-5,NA,TGCGCCAGCAGCCAAGATCCTGGGGAGGACCAGCATTTT,CASSQDPGEDQHF
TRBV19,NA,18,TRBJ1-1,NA,TGTGCCAGTAGATCAATCGTCCGGGACGCCCTGGGGAAGACTGAAGCTTTCTTT,CASRSIVRDALGKTEAFF
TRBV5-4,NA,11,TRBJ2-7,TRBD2,TGTGCCAGCAGCGCGGGGGGAGAGCAGTACTTC,CASSAGGEQYF
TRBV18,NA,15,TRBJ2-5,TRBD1,TGTGCCAGCTCACCGTTGTTAGGACAGGCTGGGGCCCAGTACTTC,CASSPLLGQAGAQYF
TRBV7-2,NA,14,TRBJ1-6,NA,TGTGCCAGCAGCTTAGCAGGGATCAATTCACCCCTCCACTTT,CASSLAGINSPLHF
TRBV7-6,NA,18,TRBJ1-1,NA,TGTGCCAGCAGAATAAGCCCCACAGAGGGAGCTGGAGACACTGAAGCTTTCTTT,CASRISPTEGAGDTEAFF
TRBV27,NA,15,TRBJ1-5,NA,TGTGCCAGCAGTTTAGAGGGTAGGGTCAATCAGCCCCAGCATTTT,CASSLEGRVNQPQHF
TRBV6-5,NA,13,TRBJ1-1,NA,TGTGCCAGCAGACCGATCGTTAACGGGGAAGCTTTCTTT,CASRPIVNGEAFF
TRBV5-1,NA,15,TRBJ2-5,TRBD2,TGCGCCAGCAGCCCGGGACTACGGATACAAGAGACCCAGTACTTC,CASSPGLRIQETQYF
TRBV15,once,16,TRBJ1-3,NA,TGTGCCACCAGCAGAGGGGGAGAGGGGCTGGGAAACACCATATATTTT,CATSRGGEGLGNTIYF
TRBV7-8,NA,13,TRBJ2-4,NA,TGTGCCAGCAGCCCCCAGGGCCGAAACATTCAGTACTTC,CASSPQGRNIQYF
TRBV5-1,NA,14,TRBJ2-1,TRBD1,TGCGCCAGCAGCCCCGGGACAGGGCTCAATGAGCAGTTCTTC,CASSPGTGLNEQFF
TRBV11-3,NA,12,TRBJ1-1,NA,TGTGCCAGCAGCTTAGACCCGGTTAAAACTTTCTTT,CASSLDPVKTFF
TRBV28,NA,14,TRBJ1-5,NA,TGTGCCAGCAGTTTCCGGACAGTCGGTCAGCCCCAGCATTTT,CASSFRTVGQPQHF
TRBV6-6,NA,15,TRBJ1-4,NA,TGTGCCAGCAGCTCCGGCGGGGGCAGTGATGAAAAACTGTTTTTT,CASSSGGGSDEKLFF
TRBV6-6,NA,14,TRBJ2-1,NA,TGTGCCAGCAGTTCTAGGGGGTCCGACAATGAGCAGTTCTTC,CASSSRGSDNEQFF
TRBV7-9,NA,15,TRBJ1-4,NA,TGTGCCAGCAGCTTAGGCGGGACTGTAGGGCGAAAACTGTTTTTT,CASSLGGTVGRKLFF
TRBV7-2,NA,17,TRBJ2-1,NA,TGTGCCAGCAGCTTACACTGGGGGGCCTCGTTTAACGATGAGCAGTTCTTC,CASSLHWGASFNDEQFF
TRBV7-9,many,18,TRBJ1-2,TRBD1,TGTGCCAGCAGCAAAAGAGCGGCCCGGGACAGGGGGTTGTCTGGCTACACCTTC,CASSKRAARDRGLSGYTF